Reported below is one TCR beta chain. The length of the CDR3 is 15 residues. The V gene lost 4 bases and the J gene lost 8 bases, with 16 bases spanning the gap. Germline V gene lookup returns CDR1 SGHRS and CDR2 YFSETQ. This record comes from a study of blood T cell repertoires in COVID-19. Background on the study: In each case, the material was cDNA or gDNA derived from T cells, B-cell-depleted T cells, or PBMCs.

Generated by immunoSEQ multiplex PCR, the TCRdb table keeps only in-frame clones and is missing some. The sample records a few hundred thousand clones, about 89% being singletons. Participants spanned ages roughly 18 to 95 years and resided in about two dozen US areas. Grouping used clinical history reported by participants in a survey and questionnaire. This chain connects TRBV5-1 to TRBJ1-6; D ambiguous. The source of this sequence is a man aged 40-50 years in a cohort exposed to, infected with or recovered from COVID-19 (not recorded which). The specimen sequenced was PBMCs or T cells enriched from blood (not recorded which). The CDR3 here is CASSPSAGSDSPLHF. The DNA for the CDR3 is TGCGCCAGCAGCCCCTCGGCAGGATCAGATTCACCCCTCCACTTT. Filled out from reference TRBV5-1 and TRBJ1-6, the complete variable domain reads KAGVTQTPRYLIKTRGQQVTLSCSPISGHRSVSWYQQTPGQGLQFLFEYFSETQRNKGNFPGRFSGRQFSNSRSEMNVSTLELGDSALYLCASSPSAGSDSPLHFGNGTRLTVT.